The rows below give T cell receptor beta chains drawn from one sample of a study of blood T cell repertoires in COVID-19. Profiled with immunoSEQ multiplex PCR; TCRdb holds only in-frame clones, not every one. The repertoire holds 250,000 to 300,000 clones, roughly 80% seen once, with about 5% in the top ten. Material: PBMCs or T cells enriched from blood (not recorded which). All receptors come from a man aged 40-49 years who had been exposed to COVID-19. The conserved cysteine and the conserved F or W are not part of the CDR3 here.

V gene,CDR3 protein
TRBV10-2,ASSELGTGKHEQF
TRBV10-1,ASSDSLAREQF
TRBV27,ASSSSYRRYGYT
TRBV19,ASSMQNEKLF
TRBV9,ASSAGGGGRVVSPLH
TRBV6-5,ASSYEGTGANVLT
TRBV18,ASSPGMTGVDEQY
TRBV30,AWSVEVNTEAF
TRBV27,ASSSGLTGGRPQH
TRBV19,ASSTGEQSYEQY
TRBV5-1,ASSLGEGTQPQH
TRBV6-5,ASTYGTGNKNIQY
TRBV3-1/TRBV3-2,ASSHPTGSNSPLH
TRBV6-5,ASSRGQGSGNEQF
TRBV9,ASSVGEQGATGSPLH
TRBV5-5,ASSQNIYSNQPQH
TRBV7-9,ASSSQTSGATDTQY
TRBV2,ASSEQGESNQPQH
TRBV25-1,ASSETSGGSYEQY
TRBV5-1,ASRSQGASTYEQY
TRBV30,AGSQGLPTDTQY
TRBV9,ASSVGGTLSTDTQY
TRBV30,AWRQPPGDGGYT
TRBV5-3,ARRDRYYEKLF
TRBV28,ASSSRGSPLH
TRBV7-2,ASSLAAGQGSSQPQH
TRBV18,ASSPRSLDSYSNQPQH
TRBV27,ASSLIPDMGTPSGEQY
TRBV6-5,ASRVTSGRDYEQF
TRBV11-2,ASSPGGGTQY
TRBV11-2,ASSLDIVSYEQY
TRBV3-1/TRBV3-2,ASSLSTSGRVGEQF
TRBV3-1/TRBV3-2,ASSLRLAEAQY
TRBV30,AWADRSTDTQY
TRBV5-1,ASSTGLVSQETQY